Below, 9 T cell receptor beta chains from the same sample are listed, as sequenced in a study of blood T cell repertoires in COVID-19. TCRdb's table, derived via immunoSEQ multiplex PCR, lists solely in-frame clones and lacks some. The table includes about 480,000 clones, approximately 90% detected once. The sample consisted of peripheral blood. The receptors were sampled from a woman under 40 with acute or convalescent COVID-19.

This chain connects TRBV15 to TRBJ1-4; D remains ambiguous. Trimming left V 5 bases short and J 8 bases short, with 12 bases between. Germline V gene sequence: CDR1 LNHNV, CDR2 YYDKDF (reference sequence). The CDR3 is 13 residues long. The CDR3 loop is CATSLRRWEKLFF. CDR3 coding DNA: TGTGCCACCAGCCTCCGGAGGTGGGAAAAACTGTTTTTT.

The chain couples TRBV4-2 to TRBJ2-3, with 8 bases fitting TRBD2. The trim removed 1 base at V and 2 bases at J, leaving 11 bases unmatched. Germline CDR1 and CDR2: LGHNA and YNFKEQ. The CDR3 is made up of 18 amino acids. CDR3 DNA: TGTGCCAGCAGCCAAGGCCCTATTGCGGGGGGTACCACAGATACGCAGTATTTT. This translates into CASSQGPIAGGTTDTQYF.

In its sample, this clone was seen once. This sequence joins TRBV12-3 or TRBV12-4 and TRBJ2-7, with 7 nucleotides matching TRBD1. V was clipped by 5 bases and J by 3 bases; unmatched bases: 4. The CDR3 has 13 amino acids. CDR3 region: CASSAGTVYEQYF. CDR3 DNA sequence: TGTGCCAGCAGTGCCGGGACAGTCTACGAGCAGTACTTC.

This clone was detected only a few times. CDR3 nucleotides: TGTGCCAGCAGCCAAGAGACTAGCCGGTACTTC. Amino acid sequence: CASSQETSRYF. The chain combines TRBV3-1 (or the pseudogene TRBV3-2) with TRBJ2-5; 7 bases match TRBD2. Germline V lookup: CDR1 LGHDT, CDR2 YNNKEL (reference sequence). The trim removed 0 bases at V and 13 bases at J, leaving 2 bases unmatched. CDR3 length equals 11 residues.

This chain links TRBV3-1 (or the pseudogene TRBV3-2) with TRBJ2-7; 9 bases are shared with TRBD1. J lost 4 bases, V lost 9 bases, and 10 bases had no gene match. CDR3 length: 14 residues. The germline V gene encodes CDR1 LGHDT and CDR2 YNNKEL (reference sequence). CDR3 sequence: CASNARDRAYEQYF. DNA of the CDR3: TGTGCCAGTAACGCCCGGGACAGGGCTTACGAGCAGTACTTC.

V gene TRBV4-1 combines with J gene TRBJ1-2; tentative D call: TRBD1 (6 bases). Germline V gene data show CDR1 as MGHRA and CDR2 as YSYEKL. The CDR3 contains 13 residues. Trimming cost V 2 bases and J 8 bases, with 12 bases left between them. CDR3 nucleotide sequence: TGCGCCAGCAGCCAATATTCAGGGGACGGCTACACCTTC. Encoded protein: CASSQYSGDGYTF.

The V gene is TRBV6-5, the J gene TRBJ2-1; D is unresolved. Germline V gene sequence: CDR1 MNHEY, CDR2 SVGAGI. Trimming cost V 4 bases and J 10 bases, with 17 bases left between them. This CDR3 region has 14 residues. CDR3 bases: TGTGCCAGCAGTTGGCGCCGCGGAGAAGTCGAGCAGTTCTTC. This gives the protein CASSWRRGEVEQFF.

The chain is built from TRBV3-1 (or the pseudogene TRBV3-2) and TRBJ1-4, with TRBD1 identical over 9 bases. The V and J ends lost 2 bases and 7 bases, in that order; junction bases with no gene match: 8. Germline V lookup: CDR1 LGHDT, CDR2 YNNKEL (reference sequence). The CDR3 sequence is 16 residues long. Here the CDR3 DNA reads TGTGCCAGCAGCCAATCTGCGGGGACAGGGCCTGAAAAACTGTTTTTT. Translation gives CASSQSAGTGPEKLFF.

The V and J genes are TRBV7-7 and TRBJ2-5; maybe TRBD2 (5 bases). The CDR3 sequence is 14 residues long. Per the germline V gene, CDR1 is SSHAT and CDR2 is FNYEAQ (reference sequence). Trimming shortened V by 1 base and J by 2 bases, and 8 bases separated the two germline ends. The CDR3 spells CASSLGRGQETQYF. The CDR3 bases are TGTGCCAGCAGCTTAGGTCGGGGACAAGAGACCCAGTACTTC.